This is a list of T cell receptor beta chains from one sample in a study of CD8+CD57+ T cells in acquired aplastic anemia. TCRdb fed the reads into MiXCR, producing one record per CDR3 protein. The sample includes 200,000 or so distinct CDR3 sequences, around 50% of them seen just once. Sequencing was performed on sorted CD4+, CD8+, or CD8+CD57+ T cells (not recorded which) from PBMCs. Receptors were obtained from a human donor with aplastic anemia. Each CDR3 is given with its conserved first and last residue. D genes are given only for firm matches. The size field is filled for only some rows; it gives once, few, many or a size class.

abundance	v_gene	j_gene	d_gene	CDR3aa	CDR3nt
-	TRBV20-1	TRBJ2-7	TRBD2	CSAATSVRSEQYF	TGCAGTGCTGCGACTAGCGTTAGGAGCGAGCAGTACTTC
-	TRBV5-4	TRBJ1-1	-	CASRITGNTEAFF	TGTGCCAGCAGAATTACAGGGAACACTGAAGCTTTCTTT
many	TRBV5-1	TRBJ2-6	-	CASSLSPGANVLTF	TGCGCCAGCAGCTTAAGTCCTGGGGCCAACGTCCTGACTTTC
many	TRBV5-6	TRBJ1-2	TRBD1	CASSLSGGMTNYGYTF	TGTGCCAGCAGCTTGTCAGGGGGCATGACGAACTATGGCTACACCTTC
few	TRBV5-4	TRBJ2-3	-	CASSPGSGAGDTQYF	TGTGCCAGCAGCCCCGGTAGCGGAGCAGGGGATACGCAGTATTTT
many	TRBV10-3	TRBJ1-4	-	CAIRPGQSRLNEKLFF	TGTGCCATCAGGCCAGGACAGAGCCGTCTTAATGAAAAACTGTTTTTT
many	TRBV19	TRBJ1-6	TRBD1	CASSIEGQSPFHF	TGTGCCAGTAGTATAGAGGGACAGTCGCCGTTTCACTTT
many	TRBV19	TRBJ2-1	-	CASSIGGGNEQFF	TGTGCCAGTAGTATAGGTGGTGGGAATGAGCAGTTCTTC
once	TRBV15	TRBJ2-3	-	CATSSLGSGPGFADTQYF	TGTGCCACCAGCAGTCTTGGTAGTGGCCCTGGGTTTGCAGATACGCAGTATTTT
-	TRBV12-3/TRBV12-4	TRBJ1-1	-	CASNADRSTEAFF	TGTGCCAGCAACGCGGACCGGAGTACTGAAGCTTTCTTT
many	TRBV19	TRBJ1-1	-	CASSILRNTEAFF	TGTGCCAGTAGTATCTTACGGAACACTGAAGCTTTCTTT
many	TRBV4-1	TRBJ1-5	-	CASSQTGQTSNQPQHF	TGCGCCAGCAGCCAGACTGGGCAGACTAGCAATCAGCCCCAGCATTTT
-	TRBV19	TRBJ1-5	-	CASRDGQGGQPQHF	TGTGCCAGTCGAGACGGGCAGGGCGGACAGCCCCAGCATTTT
many	TRBV28	TRBJ1-4	TRBD1	CASSFEGAREKLFF	TGTGCCAGCAGTTTTGAGGGGGCGAGAGAAAAACTGTTTTTT
-	TRBV10-3	TRBJ2-3	-	CAIQETSTDTQYF	TGTGCCATCCAGGAAACTAGCACAGATACGCAGTATTTT
once	TRBV11-2	TRBJ2-5	-	CASSLGGHAQETQYF	TGTGCCAGCAGCTTAGGTGGGCACGCCCAAGAGACCCAGTACTTC
once	TRBV7-9	TRBJ1-2	-	CASSLEADDYGYTF	TGTGCCAGCAGCTTAGAGGCGGACGACTATGGCTACACCTTC
-	TRBV2	TRBJ1-6	-	CASSEGGYNSPLHF	TGTGCCAGCAGTGAAGGGGGCTACAATTCACCCCTCCACTTT
few	TRBV18	TRBJ2-5	-	CASSPLWGETQYF	TGTGCCAGCTCACCACTTTGGGGAGAGACCCAGTACTTC
-	TRBV5-1	TRBJ2-7	-	CASSKKQESYEQYF	TGCGCCAGCAGCAAAAAGCAGGAAAGCTACGAGCAGTACTTC
-	TRBV12-3/TRBV12-4	TRBJ2-1	TRBD2	CASSYAGVQFF	TGTGCCAGCAGTTACGCGGGGGTGCAGTTCTTC
few	TRBV29-1	TRBJ2-5	TRBD1	CSAGQGQETQYF	TGCAGCGCAGGACAGGGCCAAGAGACCCAGTACTTC
few	TRBV3-1	TRBJ2-7	TRBD2	CASSQSSGGAYEQYF	TGTGCCAGCAGCCAAAGTAGCGGGGGGGCCTACGAGCAGTACTTC
-	TRBV2	TRBJ2-5	-	CASSSQGSQETQYF	TGTGCCAGCTCCTCCCAGGGTTCTCAAGAGACCCAGTACTTC
many	TRBV4-1	TRBJ2-3	-	CASSQDQPGSLGYTQYF	TGCGCCAGCAGCCAAGATCAACCGGGCTCCTTGGGGTATACGCAGTATTTT
-	TRBV2	TRBJ1-4	TRBD1	CASSGAGQIEKLFF	TGTGCCAGCAGTGGGGCGGGACAGATTGAAAAACTGTTTTTT
-	TRBV6-4	TRBJ2-1	-	CASSDSRAGYNEQFF	TGTGCCAGCAGTGACTCGAGGGCTGGCTACAATGAGCAGTTCTTC
many	TRBV6-1	TRBJ2-3	-	CASSESRYTDTQYF	TGTGCCAGCAGTGAGAGTCGCTACACAGATACGCAGTATTTT
once	TRBV11-2	TRBJ2-2	-	CASTPSDGELFF	TGTGCCAGCACCCCCTCCGACGGGGAGCTGTTTTTT
many	TRBV6-1	TRBJ2-3	TRBD1	CASSGRQGPDTQYF	TGTGCCAGCAGTGGAAGACAGGGACCAGATACGCAGTATTTT
-	TRBV29-1	TRBJ1-1	TRBD1	CSVRGTGGPEAFF	TGCAGCGTACGGGGGACAGGAGGTCCTGAAGCTTTCTTT
many	TRBV19	TRBJ2-5	TRBD2	CASSKRGGFETQYF	TGTGCCAGTAGTAAGCGGGGGGGGTTTGAGACCCAGTACTTC
many	TRBV7-6	TRBJ1-1	-	CASSFAVGADAFF	TGTGCCAGCAGCTTCGCCGTAGGGGCTGACGCTTTCTTT
many	TRBV5-1	TRBJ2-7	TRBD1	CASRWTGDYEQYF	TGCGCCAGCAGATGGACAGGGGACTACGAGCAGTACTTC
-	TRBV6-2/TRBV6-3	TRBJ2-1	-	CASSPHRDLIGGNEQFF	TGTGCCAGCAGCCCACACCGGGACCTCATTGGCGGCAATGAGCAGTTCTTC
-	TRBV7-9	TRBJ2-5	-	CASSLVADPQETQYF	TGTGCCAGCAGCTTAGTAGCGGATCCCCAAGAGACCCAGTACTTC
few	TRBV15	TRBJ1-1	-	CATSRGSSTEAFF	TGTGCCACCAGCAGAGGCTCGAGCACTGAAGCTTTCTTT
-	TRBV19	TRBJ2-5	-	CASSLQGGGNQPQYF	TGTGCCAGTAGCCTACAGGGAGGGGGCAATCAGCCCCAGTACTTC
many	TRBV6-1	TRBJ1-5	-	CASRRRGQLYSNQPQHF	TGTGCCAGCAGAAGACGCGGCCAACTATATAGCAATCAGCCCCAGCATTTT
many	TRBV7-8	TRBJ2-6	-	CASSYHYRAPSSGANVLTF	TGTGCCAGCAGTTACCACTACAGGGCCCCCAGCTCTGGGGCCAACGTCCTGACTTTC
few	TRBV15	TRBJ2-5	-	CATSRKAGTQETQYF	TGTGCCACCAGCCGAAAAGCCGGGACCCAAGAGACCCAGTACTTC
-	TRBV14	TRBJ2-6	TRBD2	CASSQGLAGGPVGANVLTF	TGTGCCAGCAGCCAAGGCCTAGCGGGGGGGCCGGTTGGGGCCAACGTCCTGACTTTC
many	TRBV9	TRBJ1-6	-	CASSVSGGEKNSPLHF	TGTGCCAGCAGCGTGTCTGGGGGGGAAAAAAATTCACCCCTCCACTTT
-	TRBV7-3	TRBJ2-5	-	CASSDGLGETQYF	TGTGCCAGCAGCGACGGGTTGGGGGAGACCCAGTACTTC
-	TRBV24-1	TRBJ2-7	TRBD2	CATVSGGPREQYF	TGTGCCACCGTTAGCGGGGGGCCACGGGAGCAGTACTTC
few	TRBV6-5	TRBJ2-7	TRBD2	CASSRLAGGYEQYF	TGTGCCAGCAGTCGACTAGCGGGAGGCTACGAGCAGTACTTC
-	TRBV25-1	TRBJ2-1	TRBD2	CASSVTSGGANTYNEQFF	TGTGCCAGCAGTGTGACTAGCGGGGGAGCTAACACCTACAATGAGCAGTTCTTC
-	TRBV2	TRBJ1-5	-	CASRARDLPNQPQHF	TGTGCCAGCAGAGCCAGGGATTTGCCCAATCAGCCCCAGCATTTT
few	TRBV5-5	TRBJ2-4	-	CASSSRPAKNIQYF	TGTGCCAGCAGCAGCAGGCCAGCCAAAAACATTCAGTACTTC
many	TRBV27	TRBJ1-6	-	CASSPLTATYNSPLHF	TGTGCCAGCAGTCCGCTGACAGCTACCTATAATTCACCCCTCCACTTT
-	TRBV12-3/TRBV12-4	TRBJ2-3	-	CASSQDAALGGDTQYF	TGTGCCAGCAGCCAAGATGCGGCACTAGGAGGGGATACGCAGTATTTT
many	TRBV19	TRBJ2-4	-	CASSRGRALAKNIQYF	TGTGCCAGTAGTAGGGGACGGGCCTTAGCCAAAAACATTCAGTACTTC
-	TRBV24-1	TRBJ1-2	-	CATSDARDKGGYGYTF	TGTGCCACCAGTGATGCCCGGGACAAAGGAGGCTATGGCTACACCTTC